This T cell receptor beta chain was captured in a study of OX40 agonist ivuxolimab in advanced cancers. Regarding the complete study: Ivuxolimab was an agonistic, fully human IgG2 monoclonal antibody directed against OX40 (CD134), a costimulatory receptor. Intravenous ivuxolimab was administered to patients every 2 weeks at six dose levels: 0.01, 0.1, 0.3, 1.5, 3 and 10 mg/kg. Of the approximately 50 dose-escalation patients, hepatocellular carcinoma was present in roughly 19, melanoma in around 15, renal cell carcinoma in 9 and head and neck cancer in 9. In the dose-escalation cohort, about four fifths of patients were male, and the mean age was roughly 60 years with a range of roughly 20 to 79. Prior anti-PD-1, anti-PD-L1 or anti-CTLA-4 therapy was permitted, and 40% to 50% of dose-escalation patients had received checkpoint inhibitors. Partial responses were achieved by three dose-escalation patients, of whom one had hepatocellular carcinoma and two had cutaneous melanoma. The point of sequencing TCRbeta in the periphery was to test whether ivuxolimab changed TCR sequence diversity and drove clonal T-cell expansion. The paper describes the monotherapy dose-escalation part (N ≈ 52 patients) of the phase I trial of ivuxolimab.

On the study overall, not on this receptor specifically: Which antigens the clonally expanded peripheral T cells were specific for was not determined. At doses from 0.1 to 3.0 mg/kg, clonal expansion was seen in both CD4+ and CD8+ blood T cells between baseline and week 6. In partial responders in the 0.1-3.0 mg/kg groups, normalized peripheral clonal expansion was found to be among the lowest, especially among CD8+ T cells. After ivuxolimab, CD8+ T cells had more expanded clones than CD4+ T cells on average. Low levels of normalized T-cell clonal expansion were also seen in some patients who did not respond.

The trial excluded patients who had a history of autoimmune disease or were on systemic immunosuppression. Peripheral blood for TCR sequencing was collected from all dose cohorts at baseline, on cycle 4 day 1, and on cycle 7 day 1. Samples came from an open-label, multicenter, first-in-human phase I dose-escalation trial of ivuxolimab. Adults with locally advanced or metastatic head and neck squamous cell, hepatocellular, melanoma or renal cell carcinoma were enrolled in the trial. Before TCR sequencing, CD4+ and CD8+ T cells were separately sorted from peripheral blood. Genomic DNA was extracted from sorted cells for sequencing of the TCRbeta CDR3 region. TCRbeta CDR3 regions were sequenced using the immunoSEQ Assay. TCRdb's version of the immuneACCESS table is confined to in-frame rearrangements and falls short of the full clone set. An unresolved V gene accounts for under half of the shortfall where checked; the remainder is of unknown origin. The sample has about 46,000 clones on record, around 91% of them singletons. The top ten hold 10% to 15% of the sample.

Notes on this clone: Its antigen specificity is not known. Base qualities are not recorded, but no much larger clone differs from it by a single base.

The CDR3 sequence holds 16 residues, the cysteine and phenylalanine included. Only the CDR3 part of the read is kept: 48 bases, read in frame from the first base. CDR1 and CDR2 are drawn from the germline V gene (reference sequence): LNHDA, SQIVND. Between the V and J ends, shortened by 4 bases and 1 base respectively, the junction contains 16 bases. This sample comprised CD4+ or CD8+ T cells sorted from blood, obtained in a trial of the OX40 agonist ivuxolimab. The TCR originated in an adult with an advanced solid tumor such as melanoma, head and neck, liver or kidney cancer. Rearrangement joined TRBV19 to TRBJ1-1, and possibly TRBD1, on 6 matching bases. The CDR3 protein is CASSRGAPAWNTEAFF. The sequence in DNA is TGTGCCAGTAGTAGGGGGGCGCCGGCATGGAACACTGAAGCTTTCTTT.